This T cell receptor (beta chain) stems from a study of glioma-infiltrating T cells. V shed 0 bases and J 7 bases; nucleotides not matched to a gene: 10. CDR1 is DFQATT and CDR2 is SNEGSKA in the germline V gene (reference sequence). The CDR3 loop spans 17 amino acids. The iRepertoire nested amplicon-rescue multiplex PCR amplified TCR alpha and beta CDR3s from RNA. TCRdb reprocessed the multiplex PCR reads via MiXCR and lists one record per CDR3 protein. The data show some 160,000 distinct CDR3 sequences, 43% seen once. On this clonotype itself: Possible read error: a much larger clone is one base away.

The specimen was glioma tissue, nonneoplastic brain tissue, or PBMCs (not recorded which). The chain uses TRBV20-1 and TRBJ2-1, with 12 bases that match TRBD2. The TCR comes from a human donor with low-grade glioma or glioblastoma, undergoing nonglioma brain surgery, or in good health (not recorded which). CDR3 bases: TGCAGTGCTAGAGATATAACTAGCGGGAGGAATTGGAATGAGCAGTTCTTC. It specifies CSARDITSGRNWNEQFF.